The 30 T cell receptor beta chains presented below share a single source sample, sequenced in a study of immune heterogeneity within non-small cell lung tumors. In a multiplex PCR, 32 V and 13 J primers amplified TCR beta CDR3. TCRdb re-called the multiplex PCR reads through MiXCR, storing one row per CDR3 protein. Of fewer than 11,000 distinct CDR3 sequences listed, about 25% are singletons. TCRs were amplified from roughly 650 ng gDNA of bulk tumor per sample. During surgery, several far-apart biopsies were obtained from every primary tumor. Enrolled individuals presented with untreated, newly diagnosed non-small cell lung cancer and received curative surgery. Sequencing was done on a sample of lung tumor tissue. The origin of the receptors is a woman in her 50s with non-small cell lung cancer.

This clonotype is classed as medium-sized. The rearrangement uses TRBV27 and TRBJ2-2; TRBD2 might be the D (5 bases). V was shortened by 5 bases and J by 5 bases, with 18 bases between the two germline ends. This CDR3 has 16 residues. Germline assignment: CDR1 MNHEY and CDR2 SMNVEV (reference sequence). CDR3 sequence reads: CASSRSGTRKTGELFF. CDR3 in DNA: TGTGCCAGCAGTAGGAGCGGTACAAGGAAGACCGGGGAGCTGTTTTTT.

This clonotype came up many times. This chain joins TRBV20-1 and TRBJ1-4; D gene uncertain. With 4 bases removed from V and 12 bases from J, the gap between germline ends came to 12 bases. Germline V gives CDR1 DFQATT, CDR2 SNEGSKA (reference sequence). The CDR3 spans 11 residues. The CDR3 DNA reads TGCAGTGCTACGAATGACGGGGAACTGTTTTTT. It encodes CSATNDGELFF.

The chain employs TRBV7-3 and TRBJ2-1; 8 bases align to TRBD2. CDR1 SGHTA and CDR2 FQGTGA come from the germline V gene. The V segment lost 0 bases and the J segment 4 bases; nucleotides outside the gene matches: 2. CDR3 length equals 15 residues. CDR3 nucleotide sequence: TGTGCCAGCAGCTTAACGCGGGAGGCGTACAATGAGCAGTTCTTC. As protein: CASSLTREAYNEQFF. The variable domain in full, completed from reference TRBV7-3 and TRBJ2-1, reads GAGVSQTPSNKVTEKGKYVELRCDPISGHTALYWYRQSLGQGPEFLIYFQGTGAADDSGLPNDRFFAVRPEGSVSTLKIQRTERGDSAVYLCASSLTREAYNEQFFGPGTRLTVL.

CDR3 coding DNA: TGTGCCACCAGCAGAGATGTCGGGGCAACTAATGAAAAACTGTTTTTT. Translated: CATSRDVGATNEKLFF. The chain combines TRBV15 with TRBJ1-4; D is ambiguous. The V end lost 0 bases, the J end lost 0 bases, and 8 bases lay between the germline ends. The germline V gene encodes CDR1 LNHNV and CDR2 YYDKDF (reference sequence). This CDR3 is 16 amino acids long.

J is TRBJ1-1 and V is TRBV7-9; weak D call: TRBD1 (6 bases). The germline V gene has CDR1 SEHNR and CDR2 FQNEAQ (reference sequence). The CDR3 loop spans 14 amino acids. Between the trimmed V and J ends, which lost 9 bases and 3 bases, there was a span of 17 bases. Here the CDR3 reads CASIARGPDTEAFF. The CDR3 DNA is TGTGCCAGTATAGCCCGGGGGCCGGACACTGAAGCTTTCTTT. The variable domain in full, completed from reference TRBV7-9 and TRBJ1-1, reads DTGVSQNPRHKITKRGQNVTFRCDPISEHNRLYWYRQTLGQGPEFLTYFQNEAQLEKSRLLSDRFSAERPKGSFSTLEIQRTEQGDSAMYLCASIARGPDTEAFFGQGTRLTVV.

This clonotype was detected ten times or more. This chain links TRBV5-5 with TRBJ2-7; D is possibly TRBD1 (5 bases). Germline lookup yields CDR1 SGHKS and CDR2 YYEKEE (reference sequence). The CDR3 contains 13 residues. Trimming took 0 bases from V and 6 from J, leaving 10 bases between them. CDR3 nucleotide sequence: TGTGCCAGCAGCTTGGATCTGCAGGGCGAGCAGTACTTC. Translated: CASSLDLQGEQYF.

This chain connects TRBV15 to TRBJ2-7; 8 nucleotides line up with TRBD1. Looked up from germline, CDR1 is LNHNV and CDR2 is YYDKDF (reference sequence). Losses at the gene ends were 1 base for V and 6 bases for J; bases not matched to a gene: 8. This CDR3 has 15 amino acids. In DNA, the CDR3 is TGTGCCACCAGCAGAGTCTATGGACAGGGTTTCGAGCAGTACTTC. The encoded protein is CATSRVYGQGFEQYF. The variable domain in full, completed from reference TRBV15 and TRBJ2-7, reads DAMVIQNPRYQVTQFGKPVTLSCSQTLNHNVMYWYQQKSSQAPKLLFHYYDKDFNNEADTPDNFQSRRPNTSFCFLDIRSPGLGDTAMYLCATSRVYGQGFEQYFGPGTRLTVT.

In this sample, this clonotype turned up many times. CDR3 sequence (DNA): TGTGCCAGTAGTATGGGGCAGGGAAGGCGAGGCTACACCTTC. Its translation: CASSMGQGRRGYTF. The V call is TRBV19, the J call TRBJ1-2; D possibly corresponds to TRBD1 (5 bases). Germline V lookup: CDR1 LNHDA, CDR2 SQIVND (reference sequence). V lost 3 bases, J lost 8 bases, and 16 bases lay in between. The CDR3 consists of 14 residues. Full variable domain (rest looked up from reference TRBV19 and TRBJ1-2): DGGITQSPKYLFRKEGQNVTLSCEQNLNHDAMYWYRQDPGQGLRLIYYSQIVNDFQKGDIAEGYSVSREKKESFPLTVTSAQKNPTAFYLCASSMGQGRRGYTFGSGTRLTVV.

Comments on this clonotype: A read error may explain this, as a much larger clone is one base away. The CDR3 DNA is TGTGCCAGCCAACAGTTCCTTGGGAGTGAGCAGTTCTTC. As protein: CASQQFLGSEQFF. This chain uses TRBV2 with TRBJ2-1, with D possibly matching TRBD2 (5 bases). The germline V and J ends were trimmed by 8 bases and 9 bases, with 17 bases remaining between them. Germline assignment: CDR1 SNHLY and CDR2 FYNNEI. This CDR3 has 13 residues. Full variable domain (missing parts from reference TRBV2 and TRBJ2-1): EPEVTQTPSHQVTQMGQEVILRCVPISNHLYFYWYRQILGQKVEFLVSFYNNEISEKSEIFDDQFSVERPDGSNFTLKIRSTKLEDSAMYFCASQQFLGSEQFFGPGTRLTVL.

This clonotype was observed many times. V and J are TRBV5-1 and TRBJ2-1; no clear D gene. V gave up 4 bases and J gave up 0 bases, with 11 bases separating them. CDR3 length: 15 residues. Germline CDR1 SGHRS, CDR2 YFSETQ. CDR3 sequence reads: CASSLGSSSYNEQFF. Here the CDR3 DNA reads TGCGCCAGCAGCCTGGGATCCAGCTCCTACAATGAGCAGTTCTTC.

By proportion, this clonotype is medium-sized. The chain couples TRBV11-1 to TRBJ2-1; D gene ambiguous. This CDR3 comprises 14 residues. CDR1 SGHAT and CDR2 FQDESV come from the germline V gene (reference sequence). V dropped 4 bases and J dropped 3 bases, with 10 bases sitting between them. CDR3 bases: TGTGCCAGCAGCTCCGTTAAGCTCTACAATGAGCAGTTCTTC. It specifies CASSSVKLYNEQFF.

The sample holds many counts of this clonotype. The chain combines TRBV5-1 with TRBJ1-4; D is ambiguous. This CDR3 contains 14 residues. V gave up 5 bases and J gave up 0 bases, with 8 bases separating them. CDR1 SGHRS and CDR2 YFSETQ come from the germline V gene. The CDR3 sequence is CASRTAATNEKLFF. The CDR3 nucleotides read TGCGCCAGCAGAACAGCTGCAACTAATGAAAAACTGTTTTTT.

This chain uses TRBV20-1 with TRBJ2-3; 9 bases fit TRBD2. This CDR3 spans 20 amino acids. With V trimmed by 3 bases and J by 0 bases, 19 bases remained unmatched. The germline V gene encodes CDR1 DFQATT and CDR2 SNEGSKA (reference sequence). The CDR3 DNA sequence: TGCAGTGCTAGGGCGATGGGGAATAGCGGGGGCCGTGCTAGCACAGATACGCAGTATTTT. As protein: CSARAMGNSGGRASTDTQYF.

This clonotype has at least ten counts. The rearrangement links TRBV6-2 or TRBV6-3 to TRBJ1-4, with D uncertain. Trimming took off 6 bases at V and 3 bases at J, with 17 bases between the two ends. CDR1 and CDR2 from the germline V gene are MNHEY and SVGEGT. The CDR3 contains 16 residues. CDR3 sequence reads: CASSAVFAAANEKLFF. The CDR3 coding sequence is TGTGCCAGCAGCGCCGTCTTTGCGGCGGCTAATGAAAAACTGTTTTTT.

This clonotype has at least ten counts. The chain carries TRBV30 and TRBJ1-1, with unresolved D. The germline V and J ends were trimmed by 2 bases and 3 bases, with 4 bases remaining between them. Looked up from germline, CDR1 is GTSNPN and CDR2 is SVGIG (reference sequence). This CDR3 is built from 11 residues. CDR3 in DNA: TGTGCCTGGAGTCCCTACACTGAAGCTTTCTTT. This sequence encodes CAWSPYTEAFF.

This clonotype was picked up a small number of times. The chain carries TRBV20-1 and TRBJ1-2, with 7 bases lining up with TRBD1. The CDR3 length is 15 residues. Germline values: CDR1 DFQATT, CDR2 SNEGSKA (reference sequence). The V gene end was trimmed by 0 bases and the J gene end by 7 bases; junction bases not matched to a gene: 11. In DNA, the CDR3 is TGCAGTGCTAGAGATTCCCGTGCAGGGGGGATTGGCTACACCTTC. This translates into CSARDSRAGGIGYTF.

The chain combines TRBV7-2 with TRBJ2-3, with a possible D match to TRBD2 (5 bases). CDR1 and CDR2 from the germline V gene are SGHTA and FQGNSA. Trimming took 4 bases from V and 2 from J, leaving 19 bases between them. The length of the CDR3 is 17 residues. The CDR3 DNA sequence: TGTGCCAGCAGCTCTCCGGAGAGGGCTTTCCTCACAGATACGCAGTATTTT. Translation: CASSSPERAFLTDTQYF.

The V call is TRBV7-9, the J call TRBJ2-2, with D perhaps matching TRBD2 (5 bases). Germline CDR1 SEHNR, CDR2 FQNEAQ (reference sequence). This CDR3 is built from 14 residues. V dropped 0 bases and J dropped 4 bases, with 6 bases sitting between them. The CDR3 reads CASSLAGVTGELFF. CDR3 DNA sequence: TGTGCCAGCAGCTTAGCGGGAGTCACCGGGGAGCTGTTTTTT.

This clonotype was seen more than once but under ten times. V usage is TRBV7-2 and J usage is TRBJ2-3, with D maybe TRBD2 (6 bases). CDR3 length equals 14 residues. Trimming stripped 5 bases from V and 3 bases from J, with 12 bases between. Germline V gene lookup returns CDR1 SGHTA and CDR2 FQGNSA. DNA of the CDR3: TGTGCCAGCAGCCAGTCTGGGACTACAGATACGCAGTATTTT. This gives the protein CASSQSGTTDTQYF.

This clonotype was seen ten or more times. The chain combines TRBV28 with TRBJ1-5; 7 nucleotides line up with TRBD1. From germline, CDR1 is MDHEN and CDR2 SYDVKM. This CDR3 has 14 amino acids. V lost 7 bases, J lost 3 bases, and 6 bases stayed unmatched. CDR3 DNA: TGTGCCAGCAAAACAGGGGACCTCAATCAGCCCCAGCATTTT. Translation: CASKTGDLNQPQHF.

About this clonotype itself: A junction end diverges from the germline sequence, so it may reflect a read error. This sequence joins TRBV7-8 and TRBJ1-5; D call uncertain. CDR1 is SGHVS and CDR2 is FQNEAQ in the germline V gene. This CDR3 spans 16 amino acids. The DNA of the CDR3 is TGTGCCAGCACCTTACTGGGTGTAAGGGCCAATCAGCCCCAGCATTTT. It yields the protein CASTLLGVRANQPQHF.

About this clonotype: Given a much more abundant clone one base away, this may be a read error. This chain uses TRBV9 with TRBJ2-3; a possible D gene is TRBD1 (6 bases). The germline V gene encodes CDR1 SGDLS and CDR2 YYNGEE. V was shortened by 2 bases and J by 0 bases, with 16 bases between the two germline ends. The CDR3 runs 17 residues. CDR3 sequence: CASSVEDRTTSTDTQYF. The CDR3 DNA reads as TGTGCCAGCAGCGTTGAAGACAGGACAACTAGCACAGATACGCAGTATTTT.

Worth noting for this clonotype: Since the CDR3 does not end with the conserved phenylalanine or tryptophan, this likely comes from a read error. The J gene is TRBJ2-7, the V gene TRBV6-2 or TRBV6-3; D tentatively reads TRBD1 or TRBD2 (5 bases each). The CDR3 is made up of 14 amino acids. Trimming pared 4 bases from V and 4 bases from J, leaving 14 bases between. CDR1 is MNHEY and CDR2 is SVGEGT in the germline V gene. The CDR3 loop reads CASSCTRDGYEQYL. In DNA form, the CDR3 reads TGTGCCAGCAGTTGCACCAGGGACGGTTACGAGCAGTACCTC.

This clonotype is medium-sized. The rearrangement joins TRBV24-1 to TRBJ2-3; TRBD2 matches 13 bases. Germline values: CDR1 KGHDR, CDR2 SFDVKD. This CDR3 has 16 residues. The ends lost 4 bases at V and 5 bases at J; junction bases unmatched: 5. CDR3 nucleotides: TGTGCCACCAGTGAGGGACTAGCGGGATATTTAGATACGCAGTATTTT. Protein sequence: CATSEGLAGYLDTQYF.

In this sample, this clonotype turned up a few times. The V and J genes are TRBV7-9 and TRBJ1-2; tentative D call: TRBD1 (5 bases). CDR1 and CDR2 from the germline V gene are SEHNR and FQNEAQ (reference sequence). The germline V and J ends were trimmed by 1 base and 7 bases, with 16 bases remaining between them. The CDR3 runs 15 residues. In nucleotides, the CDR3 is TGTGCCAGCAGCTTAGGGGGACTTACCAGTGGTGGCTACACCTTC. It codes for CASSLGGLTSGGYTF.

This clonotype has only a few counts. The V call is TRBV5-1, the J call TRBJ1-5, with TRBD1 identical over 9 bases. CDR1 SGHRS and CDR2 YFSETQ come from the germline V gene. With V trimmed by 2 bases and J by 8 bases, 8 bases remained unmatched. The CDR3 covers 15 residues. This chain's CDR3 is CASSLGQGLGKPQHF. The CDR3 bases are TGCGCCAGCAGCTTAGGACAGGGGTTGGGGAAGCCCCAGCATTTT.

V and J are TRBV7-3 and TRBJ2-1; a possible D gene is TRBD1 (6 bases). Germline V gene sequence: CDR1 SGHTA, CDR2 FQGTGA. Trimming cost V 8 bases and J 8 bases, with 16 bases left between them. CDR3 length: 13 residues. In DNA, the CDR3 is TGTGCCAGCGGTAAGGCAGGGGATTATGAGCAGTTCTTC. Translated: CASGKAGDYEQFF.

Comments on this clonotype: It may be a read error: a sequence one base away is much more abundant. The chain uses TRBV27 and TRBJ2-7; D possibly corresponds to TRBD2 (5 bases). Germline CDR1 MNHEY, CDR2 SMNVEV (reference sequence). The CDR3 contains 12 residues. Trimming cost V 6 bases and J 3 bases, with 9 bases left between them. CDR3 in DNA: TGTGCCAGCAGGCCCCGGGGCTACGAGCAGTACTTC. Translation gives CASRPRGYEQYF.

As for this clonotype: A single base separates this from a much larger clone, so it may be a read error. V is TRBV11-2 and J is TRBJ2-7; 8 bases line up with TRBD1. This CDR3 spans 15 amino acids. The germline CDR1 and CDR2 sequences are SGHAT and FQNNGV. The CDR3 here is CANSLRDRGPYEQYF. The DNA of the CDR3 is TGTGCCAACAGCCTTCGCGACAGGGGTCCCTACGAGCAGTACTTC.

This clonotype came up a few times. A much larger clonotype is one base distant, so this may be a read error. The V gene is TRBV3-1, the J gene TRBJ2-7; D is possibly TRBD1 (6 bases). The V gene's germline CDR1 is LGHDT and CDR2 YNNKEL (reference sequence). CDR3 length: 14 amino acids. The CDR3 nucleotides read TGTGCCAGCATCCAAGAAGGGACAACCTACGAGCAGTACTTC. Translation: CASIQEGTTYEQYF.